The 2 T cell receptor beta chains below come from one sample, sequenced in a study of T cells in Graves' hyperthyroidism and ophthalmopathy. From RNA transcripts, TCR beta CDR3 regions were amplified. The HTBI primer set served for first-round RT-PCR of the TCR CDR3. MiXCR, applied by TCRdb to the multiplex PCR reads, yields one record per CDR3 protein. This table has almost 500,000 distinct CDR3 sequences, 20% to 25% appearing once. The sequenced sample was blood. Every receptor here comes from a woman in her sixties or seventies with Graves' ophthalmopathy.

About this clonotype itself: Given a much more abundant clone one base away, this may be a read error. The J gene is TRBJ2-5, the V gene TRBV20-1; no clear D. Per germline, CDR1 DFQATT and CDR2 SNEGSKA (reference sequence). The CDR3 sequence is 13 residues long. Here the CDR3 DNA reads TGCAGTGCTAGAGAATGGTACCAAGGGACCCAGTACTTC. Translating gives CSAREWYQGTQYF.

This rearrangement joins TRBV6-7 to TRBJ2-6; 9 bases map to TRBD1. TRBV6-7 is classed as an ORF, of uncertain function. The V and J ends lost 5 bases and 0 bases, in that order; junction bases with no gene match: 5. The CDR3 is 17 amino acids. CDR3: CASSGQGNYSGANVLTF. CDR3 nucleotides: TGTGCCAGCAGTGGACAGGGGAACTACTCTGGGGCCAACGTCCTGACTTTC.